One TCR beta chain is described in this entry. The CDR3 loop spans 16 amino acids. Per germline, CDR1 MDHEN and CDR2 SYDVKM. With 0 bases clipped from V and 12 bases from J, the junction kept 6 bases outside the gene matches. The data derive from a study of radiation and T cells in renal cell carcinoma. The time point denotes: blood 4 weeks post-SBRT, at nephrectomy. The treatment: 15 Gy SBRT to primary tumor, nephrectomy 4 weeks later. Sequenced by immunoSEQ multiplex PCR; TCRdb stores in-frame clones only, minus some. This sample has more than 60,000 clones, with 83% found just once. V gene TRBV28 combines with J gene TRBJ2-6, with 12 bases aligning to TRBD2. The sample was blood, taken from a patient whose treatment included radiotherapy and nephrectomy. This sequence originates from a woman aged 55-75 years with renal cell carcinoma. CDR3 coding DNA: TGTGCCAGCAGTTTATGGCCTAGCGGGGGGGTGTCCGTCCTGACTTTC. This gives the protein CASSLWPSGGVSVLTF.